This T cell receptor beta chain was captured in a study of beta chain features in type 1 diabetes. Study-level points and caveats: Moderate yet significant TCRB CDR3 shortening was seen in Type 1 diabetes patients in all four CD4+ subsets. For TCRB rearrangement, an influence of HLA type remained unresolved here. Patients and controls would be equally affected if PCR favored shorter templates.

This CDR3 region has 14 residues. V lost 5 bases and J lost 1, with 11 bases in between. Germline lookup yields CDR1 SEHNR and CDR2 FQNEAQ (reference sequence). One heparinised draw, averaging approximately 120 mL, was taken per donor. Naive, central memory, regulatory and stem cell-like memory cells within the CD4+ compartment were sorted using CD45RO/CCR7/CD25/CD127/CD95/CD27. This clone has just a few counts. No antigen is known for it. cDNA synthesis used the whole RNA isolate, giving expressed TCRB sequences. Assay used: immunoSEQ multiplex PCR; TCRdb lists only in-frame clones, some missing. The data hold 640,000 or so clones, with 13% observed a single time.

The sample comprised naive CD4+ T cells from blood. The rearrangement joins TRBV7-9 to TRBJ2-5; D tentatively fits TRBD1 or TRBD2 (5 bases each). The receptor's source is a man aged 18 to 30 with type 1 diabetes. CDR3 DNA sequence: TGTGCCAGCAGCGTGTGGGGGTTCCAAGAGACCCAGTACTTC. Its translation is CASSVWGFQETQYF.